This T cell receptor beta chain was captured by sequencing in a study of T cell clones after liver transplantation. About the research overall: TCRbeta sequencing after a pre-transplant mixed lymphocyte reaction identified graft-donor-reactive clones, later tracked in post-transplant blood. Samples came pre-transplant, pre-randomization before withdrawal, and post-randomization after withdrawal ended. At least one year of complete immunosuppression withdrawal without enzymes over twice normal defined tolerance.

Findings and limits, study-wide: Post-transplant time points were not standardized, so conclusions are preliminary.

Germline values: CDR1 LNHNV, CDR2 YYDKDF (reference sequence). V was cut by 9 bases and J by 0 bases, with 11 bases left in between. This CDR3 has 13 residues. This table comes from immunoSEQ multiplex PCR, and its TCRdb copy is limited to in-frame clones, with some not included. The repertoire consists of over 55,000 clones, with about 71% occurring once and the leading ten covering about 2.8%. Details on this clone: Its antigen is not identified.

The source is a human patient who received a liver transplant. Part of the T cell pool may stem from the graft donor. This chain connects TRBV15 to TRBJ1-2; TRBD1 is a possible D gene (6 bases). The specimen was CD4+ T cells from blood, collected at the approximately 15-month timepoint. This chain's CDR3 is CATRQDPNYGYTF. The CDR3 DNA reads TGTGCCACAAGACAGGACCCTAACTATGGCTACACCTTC.